This T cell receptor beta chain was retrieved from a study of blood T cell repertoires in COVID-19. Study at large: Specimens from acute and convalescent COVID-19 originated in the United States, Italy and Spain. From T cells, B-cell-depleted T cells, or PBMCs came the material, which was cDNA or gDNA.

In the authors' methods: Researchers report that nucleated cell counts were estimated from reference gene primer amplification. The assay was immunoSEQ multiplex PCR, and TCRdb's table has in-frame clones only and misses some. The V and J calls and clone size were taken over from that table, and D and trimming were inferred from the DNA. Of 100,000 to 150,000 clones listed, approximately 74% are singletons. V was clipped by 5 bases and J by 6 bases, with 14 bases between them. CDR1 and CDR2 from the germline V gene are SGHRS and YFSETQ. CDR3 size: 14 residues. The rearrangement uses TRBV5-1 and TRBJ1-4; possible D gene TRBD1, 6 bases. The receptor was derived from a woman aged 70-85 years with acute or convalescent COVID-19. The material sequenced was peripheral blood. The DNA of the CDR3 is TGCGCCAGCAGTTGGGGGGGCGCGGATGAAAAACTGTTTTTT. Amino acid sequence: CASSWGGADEKLFF.